This TCR beta chain was sequenced in a study of blood T cell repertoires in COVID-19. Study as a whole: The origin of the acute and convalescent COVID-19 samples was the United States, Italy and Spain. Sample material is recorded as cDNA or gDNA derived from T cells, B-cell-depleted T cells, or PBMCs.

There are 12 residues in the CDR3. V gave up 6 bases and J gave up 7 bases, with 13 bases separating them. Germline V gene sequence: CDR1 SQVTM, CDR2 ANQGSEA. In the original analysis: Reference gene primers were amplified, and this amplification served to estimate nucleated cell counts. Profiling relied on immunoSEQ multiplex PCR, and the TCRdb table lists in-frame clones only, not all of them. The D gene and trimming were derived from the DNA, and the V and J assignments and clone size from that table. Among 150,000 to 200,000 clones listed, approximately 79% were seen once. The TCR comes from a man aged 55 to 69 with active or convalescent COVID-19. The chain uses TRBV29-1 and TRBJ2-1; D is possibly TRBD2 (5 bases). The sequenced sample consisted of peripheral blood. CDR3 in DNA: TGCAGCGTCTTCCTTAGCGTGAATGAGCAGTTCTTC. Its protein is CSVFLSVNEQFF.